This TCR beta chain was retrieved from a study of T cell responses to AZD1222 COVID-19 vaccine. Whole-study results and caveats: Sampling captured repertoires only after the peak T cell response. White British ancestry dominated among donors, who included more females, and clonal diversity was possibly underestimated. AZD1222 recipients seropositive at baseline numbered only 6 or 7.

Libraries were prepared by immunoSEQ multiplex PCR; TCRdb keeps only in-frame clonotypes and omits some of them. The repertoire has some 120,000 clones, 90% of them found once; the top ten carry just over 4%. With regard to this clone: What it binds is unknown.

Germline CDR1 is SEHNR and CDR2 is FQNEAQ (reference sequence). The CDR3 length is 18 residues. Trimming cost V 5 bases and J 2 bases; bases outside gene matches: 14. The starting material was peripheral blood, obtained 28 days after the second dose of the MenACWY control vaccine. The chain employs TRBV7-9 and TRBJ1-5; 8 nucleotides match TRBD1. The clonotype originates from an adult who received the MenACWY meningococcal vaccine as a control. In DNA, the CDR3 is TGTGCCAGCAGCCCGACAGGGGTAGGGGGCAGTGGCAATCAGCCCCAGCATTTT. Protein sequence: CASSPTGVGGSGNQPQHF.